The clone carrying this T cell receptor (beta chain) was counted ten times or more. The antigen is undetermined. CDR3 length equals 14 residues. With 6 bases clipped from V and 6 bases from J, the junction kept 4 bases outside the gene matches. From germline, CDR1 is MNHEY and CDR2 SVGEGT. This entry belongs to a study of T cells in Graves' hyperthyroidism and ophthalmopathy. The study, taken as a whole, reports: The model predicted ophthalmopathy a median around 6 months before onset.

TCR beta CDR3 regions were amplified from RNA. The primer set for the first-round RT-PCR of the TCR CDR3 was HTBI. In TCRdb, the multiplex PCR reads were re-called with MiXCR into one record per CDR3 protein. The profile shows hundreds of thousands of distinct CDR3 sequences, 13% of them singletons. The V call is TRBV6-2 or TRBV6-3, the J call TRBJ2-1, with TRBD1 matching 11 bases. The clonotype originates from a young woman with Graves' hyperthyroidism. Sequencing used blood. The CDR3 coding sequence is TGTGCCAGCAGATCCGGGACAGGGGGCAATGAGCAGTTCTTC. This codes for CASRSGTGGNEQFF.